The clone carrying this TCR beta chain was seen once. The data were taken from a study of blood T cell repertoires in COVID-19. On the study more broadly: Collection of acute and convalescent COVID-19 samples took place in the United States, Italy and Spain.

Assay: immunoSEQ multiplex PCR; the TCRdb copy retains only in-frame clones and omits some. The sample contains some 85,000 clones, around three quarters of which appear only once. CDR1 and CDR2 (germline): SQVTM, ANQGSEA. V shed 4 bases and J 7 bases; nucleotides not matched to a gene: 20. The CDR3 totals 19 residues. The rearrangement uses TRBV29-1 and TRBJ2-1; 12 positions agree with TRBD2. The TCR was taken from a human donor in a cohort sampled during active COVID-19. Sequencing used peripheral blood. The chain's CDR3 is CSVAKPWTSGARGVNEQFF. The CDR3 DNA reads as TGCAGCGTTGCCAAACCTTGGACTAGCGGGGCCAGGGGTGTGAATGAGCAGTTCTTC.